A selection of T cell receptor beta chains follows, all from one sample in a study of cytomegalovirus exposure and HLA in healthy donors. TCRdb's table, derived via immunoSEQ multiplex PCR, lists solely in-frame clones and lacks some. The table shows around 100,000 clones, with around 70% occurring only once. Sequenced: PBMCs. The receptor source for this set is a woman between 40 and 55 years old in good health and CMV-seropositive. Each CDR3 is given with its conserved first and last residue. Each record gives: clone size, D gene, V gene, J gene, CDR3 protein. D genes are given only for firm matches. Clone sizes are given selectively: once, few, many, or a class where the clone is expanded.

few,.,TRBV30,TRBJ1-6,CATGLYNSPLHF
.,TRBD2,TRBV2,TRBJ2-1,CASSPLAGAYNEQFF
.,TRBD2,TRBV4-2,TRBJ2-7,CASSYHTSGGTYEQYF
few,.,TRBV7-8,TRBJ1-6,CASSSVSNSPLHF
.,.,TRBV5-5,TRBJ1-4,CASSPAGRGFEKLFF
.,TRBD2,TRBV7-9,TRBJ2-5,CSSSGRSETQYF
few,.,TRBV6-6,TRBJ2-2,CASRPPEATGELFF
few,TRBD2,TRBV5-4,TRBJ2-4,CASSIAGAGDIQYF
.,TRBD1,TRBV6-1,TRBJ2-1,CASSVPSWGTETYNEQFF
.,.,TRBV7-3,TRBJ2-1,CASSPPGARAYNEQFF
.,.,TRBV21-1,TRBJ1-1,CASSKERAPNTEAFF
.,TRBD2,TRBV5-1,TRBJ2-1,CASSLGRASGSFEQFF
.,TRBD1,TRBV4-1,.,CASSQGGQVTYEQYF
.,.,TRBV9,TRBJ1-1,CASSGALGLNTEAFF
once,TRBD1,TRBV5-1,TRBJ1-1,CASSLSGTGNTEAFF
.,TRBD1,TRBV12-5,TRBJ2-7,CASSPGQELFSPYEQYF
.,.,TRBV7-9,TRBJ2-7,CASSSLPYEQYF
.,TRBD1,TRBV5-1,TRBJ2-3,CASSFGTGATDTQYF
.,TRBD2,TRBV29-1,TRBJ2-7,CSVLRAGGVDEQYF
.,.,TRBV9,TRBJ2-1,CASSVEGTQFF
.,.,TRBV27,TRBJ2-7,CASSSAAGRNYEQYF
.,.,TRBV7-7,TRBJ2-5,CASSFSGRGETQYF
.,TRBD2,TRBV9,TRBJ2-7,CASSVTGTNYEQYF
.,.,TRBV2,TRBJ1-5,CASSLIGGNQPQHF
.,.,TRBV6-5,TRBJ1-2,CASSYSSRTRGYTF
.,.,TRBV9,TRBJ2-1,CASSVGESSSYNEQFF
.,TRBD1,TRBV6-1,TRBJ1-1,CASRTGQSNTEAFF
few,TRBD2,TRBV11-3,TRBJ2-7,CASSLDRTSGRGATYEQYF
.,.,TRBV7-2,TRBJ1-1,CASSLQALNTEAFF
.,.,TRBV7-2,TRBJ2-6,CASSPQGPIRSGANVLTF
.,.,TRBV4-3,TRBJ1-6,CASSQGTRNNSPLHF
.,.,TRBV21-1,TRBJ2-7,CASSKEGRDEQYF
.,TRBD1,TRBV6-1,TRBJ2-1,CASSEALPPTGRRNEQFF
.,.,TRBV10-3,TRBJ1-6,CAISVDNSPLHF
.,.,TRBV7-9,TRBJ1-1,CASSLASLREWAFF
.,.,TRBV11-1,TRBJ1-1,CASSLGGNTEAFF
.,TRBD1,TRBV6-1,TRBJ2-3,CASSEVDRGLEQYF
.,.,TRBV6-4,TRBJ1-1,CASSDLVAEPNTEAFF
.,TRBD2,TRBV9,TRBJ2-5,CASSASPLAGTQETQYF
.,.,TRBV7-9,TRBJ1-6,CASSFTGAPLHF
.,.,TRBV27,TRBJ1-2,CASSLKWTANYGYTF
.,.,TRBV18,TRBJ1-2,CASSPEGVFGYTF
.,TRBD1,TRBV9,TRBJ2-1,CASSALTGANEQFF
.,.,TRBV27,TRBJ1-1,CASSPPGATEAFF
.,TRBD2,TRBV28,TRBJ2-7,CASSLWAGAREQYF
once,.,TRBV2,TRBJ1-2,CASSQDSNYGYTF
.,.,TRBV9,TRBJ2-3,CASSTTGTDTQYF
.,TRBD2,TRBV18,TRBJ2-7,CASSPAPSGNEQYF
once,TRBD2,TRBV7-2,TRBJ2-2,CASSGTSGGLNTGELFF
.,.,TRBV15,TRBJ2-1,CATSTRFEGEGEVYNEQFF